This T cell receptor beta chain comes out of a study of shared clonotypes between healthy human individuals. Per the original data handling: Junction-only immunoSEQ data arrived without quality scores, meaning filtering differed. TCRdb keeps only in-frame clones here, not all; method: immunoSEQ multiplex PCR. V and J calls and clone size are copied from that table; D and trimming were computed from the DNA. Counted here are under 2,000,000 clones, approximately 95% occurring once; the ten biggest clones make up roughly 1%. Cells designated naive CD8 were CD45RO-negative and were positively selected for CCR7, with terminally differentiated effector memory CD45RA+ cells excluded. All of the donors resided in Nashville, Tennessee, and each was a Caucasian adult. Between the trimmed V and J ends, which lost 2 bases and 7 bases, there was a span of 18 bases. This CDR3 is built from 16 residues. Germline V gene data show CDR1 as MNHNS and CDR2 as SASEGT.

The clonotype comes from a man aged 18 to 30 in good health. The chain carries TRBV6-1 and TRBJ1-5; D unclear. Material: naive CD8+ T cells sorted from blood. The CDR3 reads CASSEPVGRAGQPQHF. The CDR3 DNA follows: TGTGCCAGCAGTGAACCCGTGGGGAGAGCGGGCCAGCCCCAGCATTTT.